Presented here are 30 T cell receptor beta chains from one specimen sequenced in a study of T cells after yellow fever vaccination. Each CDR3 protein gets one entry after TCRdb re-called the 5' RACE reads with MiXCR. The table includes around 550,000 distinct CDR3 sequences, 15% to 20% detected once. Material: PBMCs, obtained 15 days after the yellow fever booster vaccination. Receptor source: a man younger than 45 who received the YFV17D yellow fever vaccine.

The rearrangement uses TRBV18 and TRBJ1-6; D call uncertain. The CDR3 consists of 15 residues. Per the germline V gene, CDR1 is KGHSH and CDR2 is LQKENI. Trimming removed 1 base at V and 4 bases at J, with 8 bases between. Written as DNA, the CDR3 is TGTGCCAGCTCACCACAAGTCACGTATAATTCACCCCTCCACTTT. Amino acid sequence: CASSPQVTYNSPLHF.

This rearrangement joins TRBV3-1 to TRBJ2-7; perhaps TRBD1 as D (7 bases). CDR1 is LGHDT, CDR2 YNNKEL, per germline (reference sequence). V was trimmed by 4 bases and J by 1 base, leaving 17 bases between them. This CDR3 has 16 residues. Written as DNA, the CDR3 is TGTGCCAGCAGCCCCAGGGGGGCGGGGAGGTCCTACGAGCAGTACTTC. This gives the protein CASSPRGAGRSYEQYF.

The V call is TRBV7-2, the J call TRBJ1-1, with D perhaps matching TRBD1 (6 bases). CDR1 SGHTA and CDR2 FQGNSA come from the germline V gene. The CDR3 contains 15 residues. The V and J ends lost 5 bases and 5 bases respectively, with 18 bases between them. CDR3 in amino acids: CASSPLGRGRTEAFF. The CDR3 bases are TGTGCCAGCAGCCCTTTGGGCAGGGGAAGGACTGAAGCTTTCTTT.

The CDR3 region has the DNA TGTGCCAGCAGTGAGAATCTCCTAGTTGCCGAGCAGTACTTC. Translated, it gives CASSENLLVAEQYF. This chain connects TRBV25-1 to TRBJ2-7; D uncertain. The germline V gene encodes CDR1 MGHDK and CDR2 SYGVNS. V lost 3 bases and J 6 bases, leaving 15 bases between the germline ends. CDR3 length: 14 residues.

The J gene is TRBJ2-1, the V gene TRBV2; no definite D call. The CDR3 spans 15 residues. Trimming cost V 3 bases and J 6 bases, with 15 bases left between them. Looked up from germline, CDR1 is SNHLY and CDR2 is FYNNEI. The CDR3 DNA reads as TGTGCCAGCAGTGATTGGGGAATTTTCGGCAATGAGCAGTTCTTC. This encodes CASSDWGIFGNEQFF.

A few counts support this clonotype. This chain joins TRBV9 and TRBJ2-5; 10 bases map to TRBD2. V was pared by 0 bases and J by 4 bases, with 12 bases of the junction left unmatched. This CDR3 has 18 amino acids. Germline V gene data show CDR1 as SGDLS and CDR2 as YYNGEE. The CDR3 is CASSVAVSGRAGPETQYF. CDR3 nucleotide sequence: TGTGCCAGCAGCGTAGCTGTGAGCGGGAGGGCCGGGCCAGAGACCCAGTACTTC.

This clonotype was seen a few times. CDR3 sequence reads: CATSDSLGVADTQYF. In DNA form, the CDR3 reads TGTGCCACCAGTGATTCTCTAGGGGTGGCAGATACGCAGTATTTT. The V call is TRBV24-1, the J call TRBJ2-3; D is perhaps TRBD1 (5 bases). V dropped 2 bases and J dropped 4 bases, with 12 bases sitting between them. The V gene's germline CDR1 is KGHDR and CDR2 SFDVKD. The CDR3 runs 15 residues.

The chain joins TRBV28 to TRBJ2-2; 7 nucleotides align to TRBD2. The CDR3 has 17 residues. CDR1 and CDR2 (germline): MDHEN, SYDVKM. Trimming cost V 1 base and J 3 bases; bases outside gene matches: 8. The CDR3 here is CASSLFRASGYTGELFF. The CDR3 nucleotides read TGTGCCAGCAGTTTATTTCGGGCTAGCGGATACACCGGGGAGCTGTTTTTT.

The table lists this clonotype with a few counts. The V call is TRBV7-9, the J call TRBJ2-3; 12 bases fit TRBD2. Germline assignment: CDR1 SEHNR and CDR2 FQNEAQ (reference sequence). The CDR3 contains 16 residues. J gave up 6 bases and V 1 base, and 5 bases lay outside the gene matches. DNA for the CDR3: TGTGCCAGCAGCTTAGGGACTAGCGGGGTGACGGATACGCAGTATTTT. This translates into CASSLGTSGVTDTQYF.

This clonotype has just a few counts. J is TRBJ2-7 and V is TRBV15, with no clear D. V was clipped by 8 bases and J by 6 bases, with 14 bases between them. This CDR3 is built from 12 residues. Germline assignment: CDR1 LNHNV and CDR2 YYDKDF (reference sequence). CDR3 nucleotides: TGTGCCACCTCTGGGTCCGACGGCGAGCAGTACTTC. This gives the protein CATSGSDGEQYF.

The chain employs TRBV12-3 or TRBV12-4 and TRBJ2-1, with a weak D call TRBD1 (5 bases). This CDR3 has 14 amino acids. V gave up 0 bases and J gave up 5 bases, with 8 bases separating them. CDR3 loop: CASSLAPRDNEQFF. The CDR3 DNA sequence: TGTGCCAGCAGTTTAGCGCCCAGGGACAATGAGCAGTTCTTC.

V gene TRBV6-1 combines with J gene TRBJ2-7, with 7 bases fitting TRBD2. Trimming took 6 bases from V and 5 from J; bases not matched to a gene: 13. This CDR3 region has 15 residues. The germline V gene encodes CDR1 MNHNS and CDR2 SASEGT. The CDR3, as DNA: TGTGCCAGCAGCCCCCCCCAGCGGGATCCTAACGAGCAGTACTTC. As protein: CASSPPQRDPNEQYF.

This clonotype has a handful of counts. V gene TRBV5-1 combines with J gene TRBJ2-7; 11 nucleotides align to TRBD1. The CDR3 runs 14 residues. Germline V gene lookup returns CDR1 SGHRS and CDR2 YFSETQ. The V segment lost 7 bases and the J segment 3 bases; nucleotides outside the gene matches: 6. CDR3 sequence (DNA): TGCGCCAGCGGTCGGACAGGGGGCGTCTACGAGCAGTACTTC. It specifies CASGRTGGVYEQYF.

This clonotype has a handful of counts. The chain has TRBV20-1 and TRBJ1-2; 7 bases are a match to TRBD1. Unmatched junction bases numbered 4, after V lost 3 bases and J lost 3 bases. The CDR3 is 13 amino acids. CDR1 is DFQATT and CDR2 is SNEGSKA in the germline V gene (reference sequence). CDR3 in DNA: TGCAGTGCTAGGTCGGGACAGTACTATGGCTACACCTTC. As protein: CSARSGQYYGYTF.

This clonotype was recorded many times. This sequence joins TRBV6-6 and TRBJ2-6; TRBD2 agrees at 12 bases. CDR1 is MNHNY and CDR2 is SVGAGI in the germline V gene (reference sequence). Losses at the gene ends were 8 bases for V and 0 bases for J; bases not matched to a gene: 17. CDR3 length equals 21 residues. CDR3 residues: CASFDLGLAGAYSSGANVLTF. In nucleotides, the CDR3 is TGTGCCAGCTTTGACCTGGGACTAGCGGGTGCCTATAGCTCTGGGGCCAACGTCCTGACTTTC.

This clonotype showed up many times. V usage is TRBV7-9 and J usage is TRBJ2-7, with TRBD2 as a possible D gene (6 bases). CDR3 size: 14 residues. Germline V gives CDR1 SEHNR, CDR2 FQNEAQ (reference sequence). V lost 0 bases to trimming and J lost 2 bases, with 8 bases between them. The CDR3 bases are TGTGCCAGCAGCTTAGCGCGGGAAACCTACGAGCAGTACTTC. It encodes CASSLARETYEQYF.

The chain is built from TRBV19 and TRBJ2-1; TRBD2 might be the D (7 bases). CDR1 LNHDA and CDR2 SQIVND come from the germline V gene (reference sequence). This CDR3 region has 17 residues. V was trimmed by 4 bases and J by 2 bases, leaving 18 bases between them. CDR3 bases: TGTGCCAGTAGTACATCCCGGGGGGCGTCTACCTACAATGAGCAGTTCTTC. Amino acid sequence: CASSTSRGASTYNEQFF.

This sequence joins TRBV6-1 and TRBJ2-4; perhaps TRBD2 as D (7 bases). The V end lost 7 bases, the J end lost 1 base, and 26 bases lay between the germline ends. The CDR3 runs 19 residues. The germline gives CDR1 MNHNS, CDR2 SASEGT. This chain's CDR3 is CASKFRLEGGGSAKNIQYF. CDR3 nucleotides: TGTGCCAGCAAATTTCGGTTAGAGGGGGGGGGATCGGCCAAAAACATTCAGTACTTC.

The sample holds a few counts of this clonotype. The chain links TRBV27 to TRBJ2-7; 10 bases align to TRBD1. The germline V gene has CDR1 MNHEY and CDR2 SMNVEV (reference sequence). The CDR3 is 14 residues long. Trimming cost V 5 bases and J 4 bases; bases outside gene matches: 5. Here the CDR3 DNA reads TGTGCCAGCAGTCACGACAGGGGGCCATACGAGCAGTACTTC. This sequence encodes CASSHDRGPYEQYF.

This clonotype was seen a handful of times. The chain couples TRBV20-1 to TRBJ2-7, with TRBD2 matching over 9 bases. Per the germline V gene, CDR1 is DFQATT and CDR2 is SNEGSKA (reference sequence). Losses at the gene ends were 1 base for V and 6 bases for J; bases not matched to a gene: 10. This CDR3 contains 15 residues. CDR3 sequence (DNA): TGCAGTGCTAGAGGGGAGAGTAGCGGGAGTGTCGAGCAGTACTTC. Translating it yields CSARGESSGSVEQYF.

The chain recombines TRBV3-1 with TRBJ2-1; perhaps D is TRBD1 or TRBD2 (5 bases each). The germline V gene encodes CDR1 LGHDT and CDR2 YNNKEL (reference sequence). V shed 0 bases and J shed 8 bases, with 26 bases lying between them. CDR3 length: 19 residues. CDR3 in amino acids: CASSQERGIRTLLPDEQFF. The CDR3 DNA is TGTGCCAGCAGCCAAGAGAGGGGCATCAGGACTCTACTCCCGGATGAGCAGTTCTTC.

This clonotype was detected a few times. The V and J genes are TRBV12-3 or TRBV12-4 and TRBJ2-2, with no clear D. The CDR3 has 16 residues. The germline V and J ends were trimmed by 2 bases and 3 bases, with 13 bases remaining between them. CDR3 sequence reads: CASSLSPHGDTGELFF. CDR3 in DNA: TGTGCCAGCAGTTTAAGTCCTCATGGGGACACCGGGGAGCTGTTTTTT.

This clonotype was observed a handful of times. This chain links TRBV10-3 with TRBJ1-1; D uncertain. This CDR3 contains 14 residues. Looked up from germline, CDR1 is ENHRY and CDR2 is SYGVKD. With 2 bases removed from V and 0 bases from J, the gap between germline ends came to 7 bases. DNA of the CDR3: TGTGCCATCAGTGAGGGGGATTTGAACACTGAAGCTTTCTTT. This sequence encodes CAISEGDLNTEAFF.

This clonotype came up once. A much more abundant neighbour one base away suggests this may be a read error. The V gene is TRBV7-8, the J gene TRBJ2-1; the match to TRBD2 covers 7 bases. The CDR3 spans 15 residues. Germline V lookup: CDR1 SGHVS, CDR2 FQNEAQ. The chain's CDR3 is CAGSLGTSAYNEQFF. The CDR3 DNA follows: TGTGCCGGCAGCTTAGGAACTAGCGCTTACAATGAGCAGTTCTTC.

Only a few counts were recorded for this clonotype. V and J are TRBV20-1 and TRBJ2-2; D is possibly TRBD1 (5 bases). Germline CDR1 and CDR2: DFQATT and SNEGSKA (reference sequence). This CDR3 contains 13 residues. Trimming took 5 bases from V and 1 from J, leaving 8 bases between them. The CDR3 coding sequence is TGCAGTGCTTTTGGACAGAACACCGGGGAGCTGTTTTTT. Its translation: CSAFGQNTGELFF.

The chain recombines TRBV30 with TRBJ2-3; no definite D call. V was pared by 2 bases and J by 2 bases, with 8 bases between. Germline V gives CDR1 GTSNPN, CDR2 SVGIG (reference sequence). This CDR3 is built from 13 residues. The DNA of the CDR3 is TGTGCCTGGAGTCGCGGATTCACAGATACGCAGTATTTT. Residues: CAWSRGFTDTQYF.

This clonotype turned up a few times. The V call is TRBV7-9, the J call TRBJ2-3; 10 nucleotides align to TRBD2. This CDR3 has 16 residues. Trimming took 2 bases from V and 2 from J; bases not matched to a gene: 4. Germline V gene sequence: CDR1 SEHNR, CDR2 FQNEAQ (reference sequence). CDR3 protein: CASSLISGRVTDTQYF. The CDR3 nucleotides are TGTGCCAGCAGCTTAATAAGCGGGAGGGTCACAGATACGCAGTATTTT.

The genes are TRBV28 and TRBJ2-6; perhaps TRBD2 as D (5 bases). Trimming left V 6 bases short and J 0 bases short, with 12 bases between. Germline V gives CDR1 MDHEN, CDR2 SYDVKM. This CDR3 region has 16 residues. The CDR3 protein is CASRVDGDSGANVLTF. CDR3 coding DNA: TGTGCCAGCAGGGTGGACGGGGACTCTGGGGCCAACGTCCTGACTTTC.

The chain links TRBV7-2 to TRBJ1-6; D is ambiguous. With 3 bases removed from V and 7 bases from J, the gap between germline ends came to 4 bases. The CDR3 covers 12 residues. Germline-derived CDR1 and CDR2 are SGHTA and FQGNSA. Here the CDR3 DNA reads TGTGCCAGCAGCTTGACGAATTCACCCCTCCACTTT. As protein: CASSLTNSPLHF.

There are a few counts of this clonotype. The V call is TRBV27, the J call TRBJ2-1, with TRBD2 identical over 9 bases. The CDR3 spans 14 residues. Germline loops: CDR1 MNHEY, CDR2 SMNVEV (reference sequence). The V and J ends lost 7 bases and 3 bases, in that order; junction bases with no gene match: 4. CDR3 in DNA: TGTGCCAGCAAGACTAGCGGAAACTACAATGAGCAGTTCTTC. Translated: CASKTSGNYNEQFF.